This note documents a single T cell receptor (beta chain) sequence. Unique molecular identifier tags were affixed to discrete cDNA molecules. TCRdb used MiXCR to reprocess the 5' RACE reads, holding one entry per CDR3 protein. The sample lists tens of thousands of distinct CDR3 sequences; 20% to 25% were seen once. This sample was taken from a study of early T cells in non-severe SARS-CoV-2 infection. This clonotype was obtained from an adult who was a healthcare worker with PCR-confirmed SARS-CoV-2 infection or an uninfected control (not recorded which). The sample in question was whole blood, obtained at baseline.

The CDR3 coding sequence is TGTGCCAGCAGCAGCGGGACAGTATCCAACAATGAGCAGTTCTTC. Its protein product is CASSSGTVSNNEQFF. The chain joins TRBV3-1 to TRBJ2-1; either TRBD1 or TRBD2 may supply D (7 bases each). Germline lookup yields CDR1 LGHDT and CDR2 YNNKEL (reference sequence). V gave up 5 bases and J gave up 5 bases, with 16 bases separating them. The CDR3 has 15 residues.